This TCR beta chain was observed in a study of blood T cell repertoires in COVID-19. Study information: T cells, B-cell-depleted T cells, or PBMCs supplied cDNA or gDNA.

The germline gives CDR1 MGHDK, CDR2 SYGVNS. Trimming took off 1 base at V and 1 base at J, with 10 bases between the two ends. The CDR3 runs 15 residues. In the original workflow: Nucleated cell counts were estimated from reference gene primer amplification. The assay was immunoSEQ multiplex PCR, and TCRdb's table has in-frame clones only and misses some. V and J calls and clone size are given by that table; D and trimming were obtained from the DNA. Of about 53,000 clones detected, 70% to 90% appear once; the ten largest clones hold around 2.7%. The genes are TRBV25-1 and TRBJ2-5, with a possible D match to TRBD1 (6 bases). Sequenced: peripheral blood. The TCR originated in a man older than 75 with acute or convalescent COVID-19. CDR3 nucleotides: TGTGCCAGCAGTGAATCCGGGACACTCCAAGAGACCCAGTACTTC. The encoded protein is CASSESGTLQETQYF.